This TCR beta chain was sequenced during a study of CD8+ T cells in alopecia areata (dated by TCRdb to 2016 to 2018). About the full investigation: Treated patients were enrolled in an open-label pilot trial of oral tofacitinib, 5 to 10 mg twice daily, for moderate-to-severe alopecia areata. Tofacitinib was given for 6 to 18 months, followed by 6 months of follow-up off drug to assess delayed response and recurrence. For the treated patients, the SALT score, which quantifies what percentage of scalp surface area is affected, served as the measure of disease severity. To study T cell clonal expansion in alopecia areata, the researchers applied high-throughput TCRbeta sequencing to both the C3H/HeJ mouse model and human patients. In humans, TCRbeta sequencing was performed on scalp tissue and on sorted CD4+ and CD8+ peripheral blood T cells from healthy controls and from patients with patchy or totalis/universalis alopecia areata. Tofacitinib-treated patients had biopsies at baseline and at 4 and 24 weeks of treatment, with a later scalp biopsy in several patients. Clonality in the scalp was compared among normal scalp (n=4), patchy alopecia areata scalp (n=8), and alopecia totalis/universalis scalp (n=8). RNA was obtained with the PAXgene miRNA kit for fixed scalp, the miRNeasy kit for PBMCs, and the RNeasy kit for mouse skin. TCRbeta CDR3 regions were amplified by immunoSEQ multiplex PCR with 35 Vbeta forward and 13 Jbeta reverse primers. On the study overall, not on this receptor specifically: Compared with normal scalp, lesional scalp, particularly in alopecia totalis/universalis, had higher clonality and more expanded CD8+ clones, which suggests antigenic drive. Tofacitinib significantly decreased scalp clonality and the number of expanded CD8+ clones among the top 100 scalp clones. Many expanded lesional clones persisted in scalp and blood during tofacitinib treatment, which may partly explain relapse after stopping treatment. Resident alphabeta T cells in normal human skin are also sequenced, complicating scalp TCR repertoire analysis, unlike mouse skin dominated by gammadelta T cells. TCR sequences shared between patients were less clear than in mice, possibly partly because of HLA diversity in the patient population. Because the treated cohort was small and included a single nonresponder, larger studies are needed to assess links between baseline CD8+ expansion and response.

The sample's time point label, decoded: about 5 months on oral tofacitinib. The sample's treatment or condition label, decoded: oral pan-JAK inhibitor, 5-10 mg twice daily. Lesional scalp punch biopsies and peripheral blood were obtained from alopecia areata patients. PBMCs were separated by density centrifugation and stained for CD3, CD4 and CD8, after which CD4+ and CD8+ T cells were sorted on a FACSAria. The library was built by means of the immunoSEQ multiplex PCR assay. RNA was extracted from all samples and reverse transcribed into cDNA as template for TCR sequencing. First-strand cDNA was synthesized using SuperScript III with a 2:1 mix of oligo-dT and random hexamers. Amplification bias was assessed with a synthetic immune receptor repertoire, and residual bias was removed computationally. As for the authors' bioinformatics: Raw reads were preprocessed to remove errors, and CDR3 was defined according to IMGT conventions as the region from the conserved cysteine to phenylalanine. Clonality was computed by normalizing Shannon entropy by log2 of the number of productive unique TCRs and subtracting the result from 1. Whether each scalp clone was CD4 or CD8 was inferred by checking scalp TCRbeta sequences against the CD4 and CD8 repertoires from sorted blood. TCRdb retrieved this table from immuneACCESS and kept in-frame rearrangements only. Not all clones are present; in checked studies, unresolved V genes account for under half, and no reason is known for the remainder. That table gives V, J and clone size, and the DNA gave D and trimming. Here the sample has around 100,000 clones; approximately 54% occur a single time. The top ten clonotypes cover approximately 12% of the sample.

Note on this clone: No antigen is known for it. It has no much larger one-base neighbor in the sample; base qualities were not kept.

The source was CD8+ T cells sorted from blood, collected at week 24, from a patient treated with tofacitinib. The sequence derives from a human donor with alopecia areata.

The CDR3 in this case is CASSLDLSYEQYF. The sequenced DNA is TGTGCCAGCAGCTTAGACCTCTCCTACGAGCAGTACTTC. The sequence joins TRBV13 to TRBJ2-7, with the identity of the D gene unclear. The V end loses 1 base and the J end loses 0 bases, and a stretch of 4 bases separates them. CDR1 PRHDT and CDR2 FYEKMQ are derived from the germline V gene (reference sequence). The CDR3 covers 13 residues, taking in both the cysteine and the phenylalanine. The only DNA kept is the CDR3, 39 bases in frame from the first base.